A selection of T cell receptor beta chains follows, all from one sample in a study of cytomegalovirus exposure and HLA in healthy donors. Data came from immunoSEQ multiplex PCR; TCRdb stores just in-frame clones and leaves some out. The table includes fewer than 200,000 clones, 82% detected once. Source material: PBMCs. The receptors originated from a woman aged 50 to 60 in good health and CMV-seronegative. Each CDR3 is given without its conserved first and last residue.

cdr3_aa v_call
AGAPKAGGSYEQY TRBV6-5
ASSPGTSGPSYEQY TRBV7-9
ASSPGQGPYEQY TRBV28
ASSSPGQGANVLT TRBV28
ASSILLAGAAEQF TRBV19
ASSLTGDNSDTQY TRBV6-1
ASSQLAGVGGTYNEQF TRBV18
ASGQGGYSNQPQH TRBV10-3
ASSELRGLSYEQY TRBV2
ASSQREDTQY TRBV11-3
ASSPLDSLYGYT TRBV19
ASSPGQPRTEQF TRBV18
ATGATRERDTQY TRBV15
ASSVGSFSTDTQY TRBV2
ASSIPGQGARDTQY TRBV19
ASSPGATSTDTQY TRBV7-7
SVEEQQGETQY TRBV29-1
AISVGRGSGANVLT TRBV10-3
ASSPQGTQY TRBV5-8
ASGPSGSDGETQY TRBV5-1
ASSENTIMNTEAF TRBV5-1
ASSRGVNEKLF TRBV19
ASSLGPSDSYEQY TRBV13
ASLSGNTDTQY TRBV28
ASSATGALGIQPQH TRBV6-1
ASSPPGTSGTDNEQF TRBV4-1
ASSSLTGTYGYT TRBV28
AVSDIPYEQY TRBV6-6
ASSPQLESAGELF TRBV4-1
ASSSRLAAQETQY TRBV28
ASSLGLAGGLLTTDTQY TRBV5-6
ASSLTVGYEQY TRBV6-5
ASSQDPRTSFTDTQY TRBV4-2
ASSLAGISTDTQY TRBV6-5
ASTPEGANYGYT TRBV5-4
ASSLETSGFYEQY TRBV5-1